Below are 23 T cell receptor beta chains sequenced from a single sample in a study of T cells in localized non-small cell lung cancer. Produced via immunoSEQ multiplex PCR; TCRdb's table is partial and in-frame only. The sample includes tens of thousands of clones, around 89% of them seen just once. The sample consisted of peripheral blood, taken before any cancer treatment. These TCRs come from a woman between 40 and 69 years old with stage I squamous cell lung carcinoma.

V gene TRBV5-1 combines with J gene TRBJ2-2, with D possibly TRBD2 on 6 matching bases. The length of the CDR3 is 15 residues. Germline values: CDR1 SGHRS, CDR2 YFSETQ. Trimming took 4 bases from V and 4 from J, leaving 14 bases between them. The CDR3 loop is CASSPGDWGTGELFF. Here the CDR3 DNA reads TGCGCCAGCAGCCCGGGGGACTGGGGCACCGGGGAGCTGTTTTTT. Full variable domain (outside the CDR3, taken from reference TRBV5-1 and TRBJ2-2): KAGVTQTPRYLIKTRGQQVTLSCSPISGHRSVSWYQQTPGQGLQFLFEYFSETQRNKGNFPGRFSGRQFSNSRSEMNVSTLELGDSALYLCASSPGDWGTGELFFGEGSRLTVL.

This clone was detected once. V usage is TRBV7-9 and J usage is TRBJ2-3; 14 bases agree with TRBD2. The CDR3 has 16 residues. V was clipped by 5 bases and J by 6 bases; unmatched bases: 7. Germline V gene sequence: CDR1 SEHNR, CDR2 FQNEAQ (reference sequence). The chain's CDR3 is CASSRMTSGGADTQYF. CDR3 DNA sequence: TGTGCCAGCAGCCGTATGACTAGCGGGGGGGCTGATACGCAGTATTTT.

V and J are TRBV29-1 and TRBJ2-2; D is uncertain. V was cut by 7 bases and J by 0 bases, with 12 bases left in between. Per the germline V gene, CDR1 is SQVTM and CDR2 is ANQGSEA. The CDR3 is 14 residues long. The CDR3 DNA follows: TGCAGCGCCGCAGTCCGGTCGAACACCGGGGAGCTGTTTTTT. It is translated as CSAAVRSNTGELFF.

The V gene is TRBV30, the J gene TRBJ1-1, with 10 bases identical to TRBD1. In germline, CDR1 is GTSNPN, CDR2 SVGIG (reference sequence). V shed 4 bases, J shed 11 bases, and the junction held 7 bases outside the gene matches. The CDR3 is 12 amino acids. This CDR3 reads CAWTPGTGDAFF. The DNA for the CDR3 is TGTGCCTGGACCCCGGGGACAGGGGACGCTTTCTTT.

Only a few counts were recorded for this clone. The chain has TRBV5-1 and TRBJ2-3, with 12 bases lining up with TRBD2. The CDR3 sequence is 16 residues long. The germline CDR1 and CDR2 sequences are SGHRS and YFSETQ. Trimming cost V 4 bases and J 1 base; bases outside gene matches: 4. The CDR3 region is CASSDRTSGGTDTQYF. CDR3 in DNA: TGCGCCAGCAGCGACCGGACTAGCGGGGGCACAGATACGCAGTATTTT.

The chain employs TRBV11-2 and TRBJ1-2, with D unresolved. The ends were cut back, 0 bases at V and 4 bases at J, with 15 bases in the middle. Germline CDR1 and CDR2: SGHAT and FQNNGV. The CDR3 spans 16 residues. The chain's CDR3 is CASSLDREGSTYGYTF. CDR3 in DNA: TGTGCCAGCAGCTTAGATCGAGAAGGGTCAACCTATGGCTACACCTTC. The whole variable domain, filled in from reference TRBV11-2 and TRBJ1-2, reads EAGVAQSPRYKIIEKRQSVAFWCNPISGHATLYWYQQILGQGPKLLIQFQNNGVVDDSQLPKDRFSAERLKGVDSTLKIQPAKLEDSAVYLCASSLDREGSTYGYTFGSGTRLTVV.

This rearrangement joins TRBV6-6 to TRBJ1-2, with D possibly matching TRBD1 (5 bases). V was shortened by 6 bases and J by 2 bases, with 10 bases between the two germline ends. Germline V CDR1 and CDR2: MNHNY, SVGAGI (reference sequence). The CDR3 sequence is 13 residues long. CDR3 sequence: CASSLQENYGYTF. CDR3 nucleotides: TGTGCCAGCAGCCTACAGGAGAACTATGGCTACACCTTC.

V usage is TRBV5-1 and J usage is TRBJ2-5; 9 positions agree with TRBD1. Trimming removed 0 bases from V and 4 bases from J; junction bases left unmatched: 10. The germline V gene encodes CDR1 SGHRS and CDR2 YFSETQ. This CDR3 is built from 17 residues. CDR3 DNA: TGCGCCAGCAGCTTGGTTGTGGGACAGGGAAGCGGAGAGACCCAGTACTTC. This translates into CASSLVVGQGSGETQYF. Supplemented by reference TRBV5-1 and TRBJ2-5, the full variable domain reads KAGVTQTPRYLIKTRGQQVTLSCSPISGHRSVSWYQQTPGQGLQFLFEYFSETQRNKGNFPGRFSGRQFSNSRSEMNVSTLELGDSALYLCASSLVVGQGSGETQYFGPGTRLLVL.

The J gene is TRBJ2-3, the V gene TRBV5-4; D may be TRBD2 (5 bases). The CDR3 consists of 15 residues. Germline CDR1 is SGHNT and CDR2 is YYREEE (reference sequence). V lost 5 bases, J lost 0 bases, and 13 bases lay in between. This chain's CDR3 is CASRMDSTSTDTQYF. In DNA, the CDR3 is TGTGCCAGCAGAATGGACTCCACTAGCACAGATACGCAGTATTTT.

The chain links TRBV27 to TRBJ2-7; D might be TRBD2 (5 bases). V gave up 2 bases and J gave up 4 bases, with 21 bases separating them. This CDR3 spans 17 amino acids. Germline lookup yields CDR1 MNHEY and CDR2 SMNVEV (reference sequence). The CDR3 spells CASSLVGAATITYEQYF. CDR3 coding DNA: TGTGCCAGCAGTTTAGTCGGAGCTGCGACTATTACGTACGAGCAGTACTTC.

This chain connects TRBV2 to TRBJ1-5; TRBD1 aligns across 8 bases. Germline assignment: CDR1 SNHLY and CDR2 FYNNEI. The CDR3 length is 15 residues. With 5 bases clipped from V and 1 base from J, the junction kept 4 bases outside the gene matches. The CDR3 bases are TGTGCCAGCAGTACGGACAGGGTAAGCAATCAGCCCCAGCATTTT. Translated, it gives CASSTDRVSNQPQHF. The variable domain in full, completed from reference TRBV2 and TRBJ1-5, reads EPEVTQTPSHQVTQMGQEVILRCVPISNHLYFYWYRQILGQKVEFLVSFYNNEISEKSEIFDDQFSVERPDGSNFTLKIRSTKLEDSAMYFCASSTDRVSNQPQHFGDGTRLSIL.

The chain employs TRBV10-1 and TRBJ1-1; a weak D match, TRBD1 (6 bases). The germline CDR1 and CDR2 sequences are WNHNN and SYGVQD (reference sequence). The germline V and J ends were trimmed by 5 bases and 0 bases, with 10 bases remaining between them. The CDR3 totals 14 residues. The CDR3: CASSIDRMNTEAFF. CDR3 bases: TGCGCCAGCAGTATAGACAGGATGAACACTGAAGCTTTCTTT.

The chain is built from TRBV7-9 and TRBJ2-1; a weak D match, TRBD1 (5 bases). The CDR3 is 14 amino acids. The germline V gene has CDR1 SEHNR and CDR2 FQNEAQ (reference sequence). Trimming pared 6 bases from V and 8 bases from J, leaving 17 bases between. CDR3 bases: TGTGCCAGCAGTCGTACAAGCCAGGGCGATGAGCAGTTCTTC. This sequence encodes CASSRTSQGDEQFF.

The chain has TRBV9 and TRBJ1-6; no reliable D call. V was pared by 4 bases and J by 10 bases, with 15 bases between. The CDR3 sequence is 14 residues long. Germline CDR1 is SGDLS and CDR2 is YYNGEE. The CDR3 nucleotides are TGTGCCAGCAGCCAGGCTGGGTTGGGGTCACCCCTCCACTTT. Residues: CASSQAGLGSPLHF.

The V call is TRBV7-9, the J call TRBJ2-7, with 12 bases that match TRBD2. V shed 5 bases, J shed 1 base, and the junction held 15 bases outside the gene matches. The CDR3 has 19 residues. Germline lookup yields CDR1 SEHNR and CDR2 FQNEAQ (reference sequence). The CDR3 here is CASSPATWTSGETSYEQYF. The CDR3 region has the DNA TGTGCCAGCAGCCCCGCCACGTGGACTAGCGGGGAGACATCCTACGAGCAGTACTTC. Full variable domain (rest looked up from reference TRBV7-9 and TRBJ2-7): DTGVSQNPRHKITKRGQNVTFRCDPISEHNRLYWYRQTLGQGPEFLTYFQNEAQLEKSRLLSDRFSAERPKGSFSTLEIQRTEQGDSAMYLCASSPATWTSGETSYEQYFGPGTRLTVT.

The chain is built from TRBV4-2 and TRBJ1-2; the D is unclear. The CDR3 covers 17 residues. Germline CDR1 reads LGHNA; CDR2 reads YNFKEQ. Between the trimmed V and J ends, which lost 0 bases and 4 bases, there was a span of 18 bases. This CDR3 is CASSQDSGRVESYGYTF. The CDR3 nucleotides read TGTGCCAGCAGCCAAGATAGCGGGAGGGTAGAGAGCTATGGCTACACCTTC.

CDR3 loop: CAWTIQGMWGGYTF. CDR3 in DNA: TGTGCCTGGACCATCCAGGGGATGTGGGGCGGCTACACCTTC. The V gene is TRBV30, the J gene TRBJ1-2; D is possibly TRBD1 (6 bases). Trimming removed 4 bases from V and 8 bases from J, with 20 bases in between. The V gene's germline CDR1 is GTSNPN and CDR2 SVGIG (reference sequence). This CDR3 contains 14 residues.

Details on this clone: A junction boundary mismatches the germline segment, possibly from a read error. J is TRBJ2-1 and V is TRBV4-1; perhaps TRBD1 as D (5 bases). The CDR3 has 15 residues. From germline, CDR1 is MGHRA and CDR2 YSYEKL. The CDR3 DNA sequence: TGCGCCAGTAGCCAAGCAGGGTTCTCCTACAATGAGCAGTTCTTC. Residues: CASSQAGFSYNEQFF.

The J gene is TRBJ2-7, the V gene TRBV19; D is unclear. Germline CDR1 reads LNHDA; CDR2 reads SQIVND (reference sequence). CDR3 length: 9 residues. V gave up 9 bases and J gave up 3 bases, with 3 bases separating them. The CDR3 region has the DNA TGTGCCAGGGTCTACGAGCAGTACTTC. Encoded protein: CARVYEQYF.

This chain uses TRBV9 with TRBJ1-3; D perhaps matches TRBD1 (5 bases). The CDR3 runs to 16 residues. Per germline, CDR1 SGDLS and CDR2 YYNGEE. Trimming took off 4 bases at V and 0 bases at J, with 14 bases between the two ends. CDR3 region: CASSPLGGPSGNTIYF. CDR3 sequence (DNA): TGTGCCAGCAGCCCCCTCGGGGGACCCTCTGGAAACACCATATATTTT.

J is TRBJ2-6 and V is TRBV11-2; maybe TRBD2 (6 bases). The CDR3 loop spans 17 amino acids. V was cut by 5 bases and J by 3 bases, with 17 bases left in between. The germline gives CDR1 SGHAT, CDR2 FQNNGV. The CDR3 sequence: CASSAVVGGGGANVLTF. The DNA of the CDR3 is TGTGCCAGCAGCGCAGTGGTTGGGGGAGGTGGGGCCAACGTCCTGACTTTC.

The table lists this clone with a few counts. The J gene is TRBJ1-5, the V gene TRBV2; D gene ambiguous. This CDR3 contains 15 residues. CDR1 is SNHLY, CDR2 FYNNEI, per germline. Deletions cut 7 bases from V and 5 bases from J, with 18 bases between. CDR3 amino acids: CASTYTPGGDQPQHF. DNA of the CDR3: TGTGCCAGCACCTATACTCCAGGAGGCGATCAGCCCCAGCATTTT. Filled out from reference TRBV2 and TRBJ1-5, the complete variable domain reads EPEVTQTPSHQVTQMGQEVILRCVPISNHLYFYWYRQILGQKVEFLVSFYNNEISEKSEIFDDQFSVERPDGSNFTLKIRSTKLEDSAMYFCASTYTPGGDQPQHFGDGTRLSIL.

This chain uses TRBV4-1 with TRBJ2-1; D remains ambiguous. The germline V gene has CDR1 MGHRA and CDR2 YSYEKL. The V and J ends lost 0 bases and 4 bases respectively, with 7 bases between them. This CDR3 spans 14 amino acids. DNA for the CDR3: TGCGCCAGCAGCCAAGAGGGCAGATACAATGAGCAGTTCTTC. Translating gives CASSQEGRYNEQFF.